The clone carrying this T cell receptor (beta chain) was observed a few times. These data come from a study of T cell repertoires in cytomegalovirus infection. TCRdb processed the reads anew with MiXCR; each CDR3 protein has one entry. This repertoire shows hundreds of thousands of distinct CDR3 sequences, roughly 36% found once; its top ten account for roughly 2.9%. V dropped 7 bases and J dropped 4 bases, with 16 bases sitting between them. The CDR3 is made up of 14 amino acids. This clonotype was sampled from a human donor in good health (CMV status not recorded). Some clones in this sample may be carry-over from other donors' samples. The rearrangement uses TRBV12-3 or TRBV12-4 and TRBJ1-1, with D possibly matching TRBD1 (5 bases). Sequenced sample: PBMCs. The CDR3 loop is CASTQEGSGTEAFF. The CDR3 DNA reads TGTGCCAGCACCCAAGAGGGGTCGGGCACTGAAGCTTTCTTT.